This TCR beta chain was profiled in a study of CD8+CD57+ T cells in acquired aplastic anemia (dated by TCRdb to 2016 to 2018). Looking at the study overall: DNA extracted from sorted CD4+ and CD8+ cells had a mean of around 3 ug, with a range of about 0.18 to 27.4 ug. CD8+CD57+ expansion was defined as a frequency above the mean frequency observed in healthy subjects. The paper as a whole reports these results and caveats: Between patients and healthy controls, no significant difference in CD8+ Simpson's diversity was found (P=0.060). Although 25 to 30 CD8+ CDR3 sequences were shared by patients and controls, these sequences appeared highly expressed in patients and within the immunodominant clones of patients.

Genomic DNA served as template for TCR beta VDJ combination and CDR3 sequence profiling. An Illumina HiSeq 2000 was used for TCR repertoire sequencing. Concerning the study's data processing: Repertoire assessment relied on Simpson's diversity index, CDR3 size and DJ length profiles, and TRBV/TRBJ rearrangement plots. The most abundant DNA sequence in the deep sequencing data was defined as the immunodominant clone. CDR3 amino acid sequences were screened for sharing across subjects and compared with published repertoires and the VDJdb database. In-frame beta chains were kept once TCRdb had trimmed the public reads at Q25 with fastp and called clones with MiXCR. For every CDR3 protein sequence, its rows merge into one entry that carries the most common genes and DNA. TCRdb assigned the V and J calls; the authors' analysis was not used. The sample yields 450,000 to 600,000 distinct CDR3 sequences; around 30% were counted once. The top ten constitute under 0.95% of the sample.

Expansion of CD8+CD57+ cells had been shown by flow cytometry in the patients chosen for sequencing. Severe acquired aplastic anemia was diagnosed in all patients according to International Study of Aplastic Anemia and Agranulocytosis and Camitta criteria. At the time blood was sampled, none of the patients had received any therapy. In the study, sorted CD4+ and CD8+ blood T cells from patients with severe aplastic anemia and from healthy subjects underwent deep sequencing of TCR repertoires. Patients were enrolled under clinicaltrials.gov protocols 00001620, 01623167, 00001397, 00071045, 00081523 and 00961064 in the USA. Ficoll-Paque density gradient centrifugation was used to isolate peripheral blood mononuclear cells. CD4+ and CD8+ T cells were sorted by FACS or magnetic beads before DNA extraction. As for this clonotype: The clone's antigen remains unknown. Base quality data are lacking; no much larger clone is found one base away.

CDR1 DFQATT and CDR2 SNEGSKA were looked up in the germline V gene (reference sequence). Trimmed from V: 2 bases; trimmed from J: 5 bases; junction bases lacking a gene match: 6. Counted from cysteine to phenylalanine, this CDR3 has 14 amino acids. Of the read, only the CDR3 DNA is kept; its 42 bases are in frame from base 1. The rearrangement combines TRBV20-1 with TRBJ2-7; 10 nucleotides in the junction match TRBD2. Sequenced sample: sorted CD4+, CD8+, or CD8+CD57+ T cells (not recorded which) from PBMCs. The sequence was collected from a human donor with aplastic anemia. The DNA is TGCAGTGCTAGACCCCAACTAGCGGGACACGAGCAGTACTTC. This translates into CSARPQLAGHEQYF.